The source of this TCR beta chain is a study of neurological immune-mediated disorders. In its sample, this clonotype was seen many times. V gave up 6 bases and J gave up 7 bases; unmatched junction bases: 9. This CDR3 is 14 amino acids long. Germline V CDR1 and CDR2: MNHEY, SVGAGI. MiXCR was run by TCRdb on the 5' RACE reads, yielding one entry per CDR3 protein. The sample contains 55,000 or so distinct CDR3 sequences, 4% of which appear only once. The sequenced sample was CD4+ T cells from blood. The TCR was taken from a woman aged 40 to 49 with multiple sclerosis. The chain uses TRBV6-5 and TRBJ2-1, with 7 bases aligning to TRBD1. The CDR3: CASSSPGGRNEQFF. Written as DNA, the CDR3 is TGTGCCAGCAGCTCCCCAGGGGGTCGTAATGAGCAGTTCTTC.